These T cell receptor beta chains were read from a single sample in a study of blood T cell repertoires in COVID-19. Only in-frame clones appear in the TCRdb table, and some are missing; sequencing was by immunoSEQ multiplex PCR. In the table there are 90,000 or so clones, 87% of which are singletons. Sequenced: peripheral blood. These receptor sequences come from a woman aged 60-75 years with COVID-19, enrolled during active disease. CDR3s leave out the opening cysteine and the closing phenylalanine or tryptophan. The order of the fields is clone size, V gene, CDR3 protein. Clone size is shown for a subset of rows, as once, few, many or a class of expanded clone.

abundance: .; v_gene: TRBV30; CDR3aa: AWSRSLIGQPQH
abundance: .; v_gene: TRBV5-6; CDR3aa: ASSWGTGDNTEAF
abundance: .; v_gene: TRBV28; CDR3aa: ASSPPGQGWQPQH
abundance: .; v_gene: TRBV6-5; CDR3aa: ASRGGSAGEKLF
abundance: .; v_gene: TRBV7-2; CDR3aa: ASSSTPDRGPRDTEAF
abundance: .; v_gene: TRBV7-9; CDR3aa: ASSSGGRGSQETQY
abundance: .; v_gene: TRBV4-2; CDR3aa: ASSRGGRNEQF
abundance: .; v_gene: TRBV30; CDR3aa: AWAEPRGPLEQY
abundance: .; v_gene: TRBV2; CDR3aa: ASIKTGGVDTQY
abundance: .; v_gene: TRBV6-2/TRBV6-3; CDR3aa: ASIPYRTSGGRTYNEQF
abundance: .; v_gene: TRBV7-2; CDR3aa: ASSRGTAPLTDTQY
abundance: once; v_gene: TRBV30; CDR3aa: AWSVAGAFTGELF
abundance: once; v_gene: TRBV19; CDR3aa: ASRQGGFYGYT
abundance: few; v_gene: TRBV7-2; CDR3aa: ASTATGGNSGANVLT
abundance: .; v_gene: TRBV5-1; CDR3aa: ASSYRDRGETQY
abundance: .; v_gene: TRBV5-1; CDR3aa: ASSFSGGGETQY
abundance: .; v_gene: TRBV7-2; CDR3aa: ASSLTSYEQY
abundance: .; v_gene: TRBV9; CDR3aa: ASSPRDRGNSPLH
abundance: .; v_gene: TRBV14; CDR3aa: ASSRGTRGETQY
abundance: .; v_gene: TRBV5-5; CDR3aa: ASSLSPDTRELF
abundance: .; v_gene: TRBV25-1; CDR3aa: ASSEFRGGDTDTQY
abundance: once; v_gene: TRBV27; CDR3aa: ASSAFTLSSYEQY